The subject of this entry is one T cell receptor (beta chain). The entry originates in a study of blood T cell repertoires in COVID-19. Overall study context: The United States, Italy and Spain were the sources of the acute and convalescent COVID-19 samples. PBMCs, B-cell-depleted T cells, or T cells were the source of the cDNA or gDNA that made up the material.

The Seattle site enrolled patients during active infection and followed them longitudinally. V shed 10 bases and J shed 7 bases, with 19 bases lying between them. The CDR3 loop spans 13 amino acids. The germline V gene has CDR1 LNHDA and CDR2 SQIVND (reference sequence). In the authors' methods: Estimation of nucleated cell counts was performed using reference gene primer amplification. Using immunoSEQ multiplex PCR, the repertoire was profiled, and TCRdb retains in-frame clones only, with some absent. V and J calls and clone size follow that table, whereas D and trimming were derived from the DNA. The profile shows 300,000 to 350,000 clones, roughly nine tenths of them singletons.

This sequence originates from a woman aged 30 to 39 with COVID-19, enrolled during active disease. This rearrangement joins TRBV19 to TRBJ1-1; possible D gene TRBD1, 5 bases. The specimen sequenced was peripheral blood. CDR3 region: CATSSGQGGEAFF. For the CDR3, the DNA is TGTGCCACTTCTAGCGGGCAGGGAGGTGAAGCTTTCTTT.